This T cell receptor beta chain stems from a study of OX40 agonist ivuxolimab in advanced cancers. Regarding the study in general: Ivuxolimab was an agonistic, fully human IgG2 monoclonal antibody directed against OX40 (CD134), a costimulatory receptor. Peripheral TCRbeta sequencing aimed to test whether ivuxolimab altered TCR sequence diversity and caused clonal T-cell expansion. Three dose-escalation patients achieved partial responses, one with hepatocellular carcinoma and two with cutaneous melanoma. Of the approximately 54 patients in dose escalation, approximately 20 had hepatocellular carcinoma, about 15 had melanoma, 9 had renal cell carcinoma and 9 had head and neck cancer. In the dose-escalation cohort, 82.7% of patients were male, and the mean age was approximately 55 years, with a range of roughly 20 to 80. The paper describes the monotherapy dose-escalation part (N of about 47 patients) of the phase I trial of ivuxolimab. Patients were allowed to have had prior anti-PD-1, anti-PD-L1 or anti-CTLA-4 therapy, and roughly 40% of the dose-escalation patients had been treated with checkpoint inhibitors. Intravenous ivuxolimab was administered to patients every 2 weeks at six dose levels: 0.01, 0.1, 0.3, 1.5, 3 and 10 mg/kg.

What the research found in general, with its limitations: The antigen specificity of the peripheral T cells that underwent clonal expansion was not determined. At doses of 0.1 to 3.0 mg/kg, clonal expansion of both CD4+ and CD8+ T cells in blood was seen between baseline and week 6. Low levels of normalized T-cell clonal expansion were also seen in some nonresponding patients. In the 0.1-3.0 mg/kg groups, partial responders had among the lowest normalized peripheral clonal expansion, particularly in CD8+ T cells. After ivuxolimab, CD8+ T cells had more expanded clones than CD4+ T cells on average.

The trial excluded patients who had a history of autoimmune disease or who were on systemic immunosuppression. In every dose cohort, peripheral blood was drawn for TCR sequencing at baseline, cycle 4 day 1, and cycle 7 day 1. Samples were obtained from an open-label, multicenter, first-in-human phase I dose-escalation trial of ivuxolimab. The trial enrolled adults with locally advanced or metastatic head and neck squamous cell, hepatocellular, melanoma or renal cell carcinoma. Before TCR sequencing, CD4+ T cells and CD8+ T cells from peripheral blood were sorted into separate populations. CDR1 SGHNT and CDR2 YENEEA were looked up in the germline V gene. From the cysteine up to the phenylalanine, the CDR3 has a length of 15 residues. Left in the record is the CDR3 DNA by itself, 45 bases read in frame from the first base. V is clipped by 4 bases and J by 0 bases, and the sequence between their germline boundaries is 10 bases long.

To sequence the TCRbeta CDR3 region, genomic DNA was isolated from the sorted cells. The immunoSEQ Assay was used for sequencing of TCRbeta CDR3 regions. As stored in TCRdb, this immuneACCESS dataset retains in-frame rearrangements with V and J assigned. A fraction of the clones does not appear; measured against another copy, unresolved V genes explain less than half of the discrepancy, and the remainder lacks a known reason. Present in this sample are roughly 82,000 clones, 89% of which were seen just once. The top ten constitute 9% to 10% of the sample. This clone was recorded once. The clone's antigen remains unknown. No much larger clone is present one base from it, and per-base qualities are unavailable.

The rearranged segments are TRBV11-3 and TRBJ1-3; the D segment cannot be called with confidence. The source is an adult with an advanced solid tumor such as melanoma, head and neck, liver or kidney cancer. The source was CD4+ or CD8+ T cells sorted from blood, collected in a trial of the OX40 agonist ivuxolimab. The DNA sequence is TGTGCCAGCAGCTCAACAGCATTCTCTGGAAACACCATATATTTT. The encoded protein is CASSSTAFSGNTIYF.